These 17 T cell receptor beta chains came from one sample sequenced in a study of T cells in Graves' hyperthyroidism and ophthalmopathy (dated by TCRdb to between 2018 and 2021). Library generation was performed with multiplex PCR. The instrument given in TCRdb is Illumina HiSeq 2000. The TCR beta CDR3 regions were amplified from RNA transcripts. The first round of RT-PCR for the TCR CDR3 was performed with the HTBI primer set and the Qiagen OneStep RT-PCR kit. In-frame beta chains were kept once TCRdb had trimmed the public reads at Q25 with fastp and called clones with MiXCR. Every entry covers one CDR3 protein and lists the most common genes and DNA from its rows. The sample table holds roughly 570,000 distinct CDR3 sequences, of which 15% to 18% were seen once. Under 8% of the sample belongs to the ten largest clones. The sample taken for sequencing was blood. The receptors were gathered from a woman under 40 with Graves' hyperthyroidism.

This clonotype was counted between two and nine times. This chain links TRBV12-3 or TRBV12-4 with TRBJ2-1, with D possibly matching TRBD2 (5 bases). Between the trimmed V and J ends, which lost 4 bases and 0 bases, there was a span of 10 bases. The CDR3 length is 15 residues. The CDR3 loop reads CASSWRVSSYNEQFF. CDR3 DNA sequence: TGTGCCAGCAGTTGGCGGGTAAGCTCCTACAATGAGCAGTTCTTC.

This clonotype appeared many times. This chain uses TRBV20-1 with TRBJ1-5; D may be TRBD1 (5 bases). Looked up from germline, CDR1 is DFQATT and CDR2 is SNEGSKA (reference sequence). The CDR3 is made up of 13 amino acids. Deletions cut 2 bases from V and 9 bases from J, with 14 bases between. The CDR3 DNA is TGCAGTGCTAGATCGCTTACGAGGGGGCCCCAGCATTTT. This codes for CSARSLTRGPQHF.

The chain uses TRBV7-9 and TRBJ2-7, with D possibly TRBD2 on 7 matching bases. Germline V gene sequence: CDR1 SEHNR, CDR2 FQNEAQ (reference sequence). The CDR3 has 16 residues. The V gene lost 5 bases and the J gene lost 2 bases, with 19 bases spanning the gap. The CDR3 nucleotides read TGTGCCAGCAGCGGGGGGGACATAGCGGAGCCCTACGAGCAGTACTTC. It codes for CASSGGDIAEPYEQYF.

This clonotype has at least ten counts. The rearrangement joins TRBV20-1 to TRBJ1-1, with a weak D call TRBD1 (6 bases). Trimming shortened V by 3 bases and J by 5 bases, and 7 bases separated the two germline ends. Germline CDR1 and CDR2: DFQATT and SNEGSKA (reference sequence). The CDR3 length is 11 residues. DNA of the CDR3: TGCAGTGCTAGTACAGGGACTGAAGCTTTCTTT. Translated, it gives CSASTGTEAFF.

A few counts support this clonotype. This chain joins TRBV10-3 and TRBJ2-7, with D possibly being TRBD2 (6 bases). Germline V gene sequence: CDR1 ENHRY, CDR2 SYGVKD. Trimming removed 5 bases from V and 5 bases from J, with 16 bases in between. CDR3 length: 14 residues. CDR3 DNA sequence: TGTGCCATCAGTTCCGGGACTCGGCTTGACGAGCAGTACTTC. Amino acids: CAISSGTRLDEQYF.

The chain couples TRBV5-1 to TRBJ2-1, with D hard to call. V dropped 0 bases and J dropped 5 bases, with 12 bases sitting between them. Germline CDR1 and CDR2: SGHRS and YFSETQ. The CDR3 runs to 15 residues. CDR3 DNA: TGCGCCAGCAGCTTGGAGTTAATACTAAACAATGAGCAGTTCTTC. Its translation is CASSLELILNNEQFF. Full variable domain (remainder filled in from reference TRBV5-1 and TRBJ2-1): KAGVTQTPRYLIKTRGQQVTLSCSPISGHRSVSWYQQTPGQGLQFLFEYFSETQRNKGNFPGRFSGRQFSNSRSEMNVSTLELGDSALYLCASSLELILNNEQFFGPGTRLTVL.

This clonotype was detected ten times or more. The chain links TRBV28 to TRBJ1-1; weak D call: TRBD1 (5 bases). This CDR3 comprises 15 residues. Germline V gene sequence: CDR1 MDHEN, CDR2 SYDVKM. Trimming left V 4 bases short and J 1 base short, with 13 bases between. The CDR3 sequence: CASSSSIGQNTEAFF. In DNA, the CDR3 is TGTGCCAGCAGTTCCTCCATCGGACAGAACACTGAAGCTTTCTTT.

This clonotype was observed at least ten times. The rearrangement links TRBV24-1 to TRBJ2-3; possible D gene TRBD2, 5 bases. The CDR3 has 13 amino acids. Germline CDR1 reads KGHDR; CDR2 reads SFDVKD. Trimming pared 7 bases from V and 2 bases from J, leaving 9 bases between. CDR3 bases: TGTGCCACCAGGAGGGCCGACACAGATACGCAGTATTTT. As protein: CATRRADTDTQYF.

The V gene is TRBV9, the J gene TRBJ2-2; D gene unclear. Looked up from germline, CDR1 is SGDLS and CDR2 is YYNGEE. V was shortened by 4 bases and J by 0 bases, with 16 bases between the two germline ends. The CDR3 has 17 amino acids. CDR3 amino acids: CASSFRLYSPNTGELFF. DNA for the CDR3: TGTGCCAGCAGCTTCCGGTTGTACAGTCCGAACACCGGGGAGCTGTTTTTT.

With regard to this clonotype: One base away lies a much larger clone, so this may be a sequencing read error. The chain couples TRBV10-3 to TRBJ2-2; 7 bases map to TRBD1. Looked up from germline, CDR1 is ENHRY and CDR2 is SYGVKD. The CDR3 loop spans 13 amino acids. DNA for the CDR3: TGTACCACCCAGGGGGTGTTGACCGGGGAGCTGTTTTTT. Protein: CTTQGVLTGELFF.

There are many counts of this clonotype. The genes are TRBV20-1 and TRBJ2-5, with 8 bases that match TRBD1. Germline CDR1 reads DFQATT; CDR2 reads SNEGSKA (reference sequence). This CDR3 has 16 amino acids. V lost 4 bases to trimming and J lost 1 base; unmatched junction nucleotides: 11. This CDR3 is CSAKPATGALQETQYF. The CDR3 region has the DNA TGCAGTGCTAAACCGGCGACAGGGGCGCTCCAAGAGACCCAGTACTTC.

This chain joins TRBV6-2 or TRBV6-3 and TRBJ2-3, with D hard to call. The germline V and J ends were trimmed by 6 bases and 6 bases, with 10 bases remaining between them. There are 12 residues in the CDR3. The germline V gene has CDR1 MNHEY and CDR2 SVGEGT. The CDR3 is CASRFGYDTQYF. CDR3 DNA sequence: TGTGCCAGCAGGTTTGGGTATGATACGCAGTATTTT.

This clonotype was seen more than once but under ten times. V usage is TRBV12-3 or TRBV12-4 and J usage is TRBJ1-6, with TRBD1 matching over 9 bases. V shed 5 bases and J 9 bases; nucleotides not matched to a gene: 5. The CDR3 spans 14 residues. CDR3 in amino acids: CASSPGTGISPLHF. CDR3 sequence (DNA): TGTGCCAGCAGTCCGGGGACAGGGATTTCACCCCTCCACTTT.

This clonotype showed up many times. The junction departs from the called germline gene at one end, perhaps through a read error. As DNA, the CDR3 is TGTGCCAGCAGTTCCGGACAGGGAAGGGAAAAACTGTTTTTT. It encodes CASSSGQGREKLFF. The chain has TRBV5-1 and TRBJ1-4, with 8 bases that match TRBD1. Germline CDR1 and CDR2: SGHRS and YFSETQ. There are 14 residues in the CDR3.

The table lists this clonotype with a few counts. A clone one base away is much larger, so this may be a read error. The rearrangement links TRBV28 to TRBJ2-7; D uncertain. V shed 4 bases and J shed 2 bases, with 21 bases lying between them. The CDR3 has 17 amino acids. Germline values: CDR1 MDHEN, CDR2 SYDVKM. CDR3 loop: CASSYARVGLGAYEQYF. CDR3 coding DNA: TGTGCCAGCAGTTATGCAAGAGTGGGCCTAGGAGCCTACGAGCAGTACTTC.

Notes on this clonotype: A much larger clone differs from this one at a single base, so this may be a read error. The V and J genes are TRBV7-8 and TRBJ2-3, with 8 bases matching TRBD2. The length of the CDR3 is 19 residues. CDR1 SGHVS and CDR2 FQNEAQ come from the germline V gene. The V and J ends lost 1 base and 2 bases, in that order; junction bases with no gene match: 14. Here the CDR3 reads CASSLGRYVAGNNTDTQYF. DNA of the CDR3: TGTGCCAGCAGCTTAGGCCGCTACGTAGCGGGAAATAACACAGATACGCAGTATTTT.

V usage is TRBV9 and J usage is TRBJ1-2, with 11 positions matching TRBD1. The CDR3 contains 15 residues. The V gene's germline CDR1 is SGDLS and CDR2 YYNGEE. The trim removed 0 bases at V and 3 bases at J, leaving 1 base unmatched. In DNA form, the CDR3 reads TGTGCCAGCAGCGTAGGGACAGGGGGCGACTATGGCTACACCTTC. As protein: CASSVGTGGDYGYTF.